The T cell receptor (beta chain) described here comes from a study of blood T cells in healthy people across ages (dated by TCRdb to 2015 to 2017). Regarding the research as a whole: In model experiments, roughly one uniquely barcoded TCR beta cDNA molecule per two T cells was captured by template switching. The donors were split into four age groups: young (average 16 years), middle-aged (around 37), aged (roughly 68) and long-lived (under 85). To avoid experimental bias, donors of different ages were randomly spread across the sequencing lanes. Using deep sequencing normalized with unique cDNA molecular identifiers, the study measured how TCR beta repertoire diversity changes with age. The study analyzed two additional independent replicas of 1 million unique cDNA reads from the same blood draw for two donors, one aged 18 to 30 and one aged 80 or older. The paper's findings and limits, for the study overall: Compared with the aged group, more naive CD4+ T cells, fewer expanded clones and increased TCR diversity were shown by the long-lived group, suggesting age selection. Estimates of total diversity based on one million sequenced T cells were considered lower bounds and underestimates. As age increased, observed TCR beta diversity per million T cells dropped in a roughly linear way, and a significant reduction was already evident by age about 40. Because the CMV infection status of the donors was unknown, age-related changes in expanded clonotypes may potentially have been confounded. Since profiling was done on bulk unsorted PBMCs, naive and antigen-experienced compartments could not be conclusively compared. The percentage of naive T cells measured by flow cytometry correlated strongly with observed TCR beta diversity.

Of note for this clonotype: No cognate antigen has been identified for it. The record has no base qualities; no much larger clone is one base away.

Libraries came from 5' RACE. The sequencer was an Illumina HiSeq 2500. A second PCR of roughly 6 to 11 cycles was run with a J-beta primer mix and a sample-barcoded 5' primer. A template-switch 5' adaptor carrying 12 random nucleotides introduced a unique molecular identifier onto each TCR beta cDNA molecule. Each sample yielded at least 3 million CDR3-containing paired-end reads. First-strand cDNA synthesis was performed from all RNA using the Mint cDNA synthesis kit, with priming by a TRBC-specific oligonucleotide. Following uracil-DNA glycosylase treatment, a first 18-cycle PCR with universal primers M1SS and BC2_uni_R was performed on all cDNA. As for the original processing: For normalization, 1 million high-quality reads were randomly selected from each sample, with every read carrying a distinct molecular identifier. Reads with shared molecular identifiers were discarded instead of being binned into consensus sequences. MiTCR, with a Q25 quality threshold and the strictest error-elimination algorithm, was used for CDR3 identification, clonotype clustering and error correction. A nonparametric unseen species model using Euler transformation provided a lower-bound estimate of total TCR beta diversity. TCRdb itself trimmed the public reads at Q25 with fastp, ran MiXCR and retained productive beta chains. One record per CDR3 amino acid sequence lists the most common genes and DNA. V and J calls and clone size were set by TCRdb, not the authors. In all, the sample holds around 1.5 million distinct CDR3 sequences, and roughly 59% of those were seen once. In total, the top ten clones hold over 5% of the sample.

The donors were some 36 Caucasian individuals from Russia, aged 6 to 90 years, who were systemically healthy. Each donor gave 8 to 10 milliliters of peripheral blood, drawn into EDTA-treated Vacutainer tubes. Ficoll-Paque density-gradient centrifugation was used to isolate PBMCs, with at least 6 million per sample. Trizol reagent was used to extract total RNA from the PBMCs, yielding at least 6 micrograms per sample. For every donor, flow cytometry on a PBMC aliquot measured the percentage of naive CD45RAhigh/CD27high T cells. The germline ends are 24 bases apart after V is trimmed by 5 bases and J by 8 bases. The CDR1 and CDR2 encoded by the germline V gene (reference sequence) are PRHDT and FYEKMQ. From the cysteine up to the phenylalanine, the CDR3 has a length of 16 residues. Of all the DNA, just the CDR3 is kept, 48 bases in frame from base 1.

This sequence originates from a man aged 18 to 29 in good health. Material for sequencing was blood. This chain is built from TRBV13 and TRBJ1-2, and the D gene may be TRBD1, 5 bases matching. The DNA is as follows: TGTGCCAGCAGCCCAGGCGGGGGTGCCTGGGCTTACGGCTACACCTTC. This sequence encodes CASSPGGGAWAYGYTF. Supplemented by the reference TRBV13 and TRBJ1-2 proteins around the CDR3, the complete variable domain is AAGVIQSPRHLIKEKRETATLKCYPIPRHDTVYWYQQGPGQDPQFLISFYEKMQSDKGSIPDRFSAQQFSDYHSELNMSSLELGDSALYFCASSPGGGAWAYGYTFGSGTRLTVV.